This T cell receptor (beta chain) was captured by sequencing in a study of cytomegalovirus exposure and HLA in healthy donors (dated by TCRdb to the late 2010s). Regarding the study in general: The roughly 650 repertoires of the first cohort and the 110 or so validation repertoires were produced on the same platform, according to a later analysis. The study aimed to test whether cataloging public T cell receptors could reveal signatures of past pathogen exposure. In addition to the first cohort of around 670 subjects, a separate validation cohort of under 150 different subjects was used. The study combined high-throughput TCR immunosequencing, statistical association of individual TCRs with disease status, and machine learning to predict cytomegalovirus infection status. Study-wide conclusions, independent of this receptor: In both the original and validation cohorts, the classifier was reported to diagnose cytomegalovirus status with high specificity and sensitivity. A later analysis lacked HLA typing for the validation cohort, so it scored co-occurrence in that cohort across all 110 or so repertoires. Of the cluster scores, approximately 94% were above 0 in a later analysis, which found that TCRs clustered in the first cohort also tended to co-occur in the 110 or so validation repertoires. A few of the identified cytomegalovirus-associated TCR beta chains were confirmed in vitro to be specific for cytomegalovirus antigens. The study gave a list of about 160 TCR beta chains associated with cytomegalovirus. It was suggested by the authors that the approach could potentially be generalized to other disease states and immunological phenotypes. Across donors, most TCR sequences were observed very rarely, whereas some public TCRs were present in many individuals.

Taken from cysteine to phenylalanine, the CDR3 has 13 residues. The DNA shown is the 39-base CDR3, in frame from base 1. According to the germline V gene, CDR1 reads SGHDT and CDR2 reads YYEEEE. V loses 8 bases of germline sequence and J loses 0 bases, and the interval between the two ends is 11 bases. Receptors were amplified or captured by the immunoSEQ multiplex PCR assay. The authors processed their data as follows. A statistical classification framework was developed to diagnose cytomegalovirus status using the catalog of TCR beta chain sequences. Held by TCRdb, this immuneACCESS table contains in-frame sequences only and omits some clones. Under half of the omission traces to an unresolved V gene where checked; the cause of the rest is unknown. V and J calls and clone size are as listed in that table; D and trimming were resolved from the DNA. In this sample the table shows roughly 310,000 clones, roughly 87% of which occur a single time. Of the sample, over 0.9% falls within the top ten clones.

Donors formed part of the validation cohort, which comprised over a hundred subjects and was distinct from the first cohort of several hundred subjects. This clone was counted once. This clone's antigen is unknown. Base qualities are missing; no much larger clone stands one base away. Recombination linked TRBV5-6 to TRBJ1-1, with no reliable assignment of the D segment. The sample was PBMCs. This TCR came from a man aged 25-45 years in good health and CMV-seronegative. The CDR3 sequence is CASTENLNTEAFF. The DNA sequence reads TGTGCCAGTACGGAGAACCTGAACACTGAAGCTTTCTTT.